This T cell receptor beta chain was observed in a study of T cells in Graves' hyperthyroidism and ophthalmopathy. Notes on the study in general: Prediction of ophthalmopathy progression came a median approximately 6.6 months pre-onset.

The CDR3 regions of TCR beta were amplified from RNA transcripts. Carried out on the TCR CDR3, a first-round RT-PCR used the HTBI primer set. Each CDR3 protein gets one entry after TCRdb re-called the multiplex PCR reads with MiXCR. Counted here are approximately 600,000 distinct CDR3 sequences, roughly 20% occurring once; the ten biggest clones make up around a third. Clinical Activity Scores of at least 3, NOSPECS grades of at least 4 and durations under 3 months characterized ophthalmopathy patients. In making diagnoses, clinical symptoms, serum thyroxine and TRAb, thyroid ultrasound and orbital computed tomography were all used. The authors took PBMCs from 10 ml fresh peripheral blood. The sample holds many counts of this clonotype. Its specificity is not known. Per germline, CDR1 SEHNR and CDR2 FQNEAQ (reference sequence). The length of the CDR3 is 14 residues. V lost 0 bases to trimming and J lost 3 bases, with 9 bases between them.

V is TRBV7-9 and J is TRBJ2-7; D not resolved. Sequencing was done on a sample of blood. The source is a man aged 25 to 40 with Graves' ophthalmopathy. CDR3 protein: CASSLAGVDYEQYF. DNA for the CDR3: TGTGCCAGCAGCTTAGCAGGCGTCGACTACGAGCAGTACTTC. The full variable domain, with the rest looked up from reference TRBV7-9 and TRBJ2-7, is DTGVSQNPRHKITKRGQNVTFRCDPISEHNRLYWYRQTLGQGPEFLTYFQNEAQLEKSRLLSDRFSAERPKGSFSTLEIQRTEQGDSAMYLCASSLAGVDYEQYFGPGTRLTVT.